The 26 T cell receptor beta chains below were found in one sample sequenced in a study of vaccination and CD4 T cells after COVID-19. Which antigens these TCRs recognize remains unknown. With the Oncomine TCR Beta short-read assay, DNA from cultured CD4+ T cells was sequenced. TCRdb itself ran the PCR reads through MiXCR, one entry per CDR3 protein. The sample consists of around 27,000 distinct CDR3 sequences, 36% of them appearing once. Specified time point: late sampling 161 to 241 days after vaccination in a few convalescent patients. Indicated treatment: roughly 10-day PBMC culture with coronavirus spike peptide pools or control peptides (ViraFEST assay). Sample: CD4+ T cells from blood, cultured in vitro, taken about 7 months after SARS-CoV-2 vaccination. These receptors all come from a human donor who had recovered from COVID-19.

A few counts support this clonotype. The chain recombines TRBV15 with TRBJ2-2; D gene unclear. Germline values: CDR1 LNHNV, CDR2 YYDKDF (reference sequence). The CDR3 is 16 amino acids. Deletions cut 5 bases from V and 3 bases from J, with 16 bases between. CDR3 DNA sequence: TGTGCCACCAGCCGCGGCCAGTCTGTGTACACCGGGGAGCTGTTTTTT. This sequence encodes CATSRGQSVYTGELFF.

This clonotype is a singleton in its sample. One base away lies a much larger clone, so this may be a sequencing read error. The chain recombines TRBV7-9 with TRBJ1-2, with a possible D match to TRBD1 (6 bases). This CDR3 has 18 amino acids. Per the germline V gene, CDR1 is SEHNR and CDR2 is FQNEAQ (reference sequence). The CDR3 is CAGSLEQAGEWRDYGYTF. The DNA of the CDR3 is TGTGCCGGCAGCTTAGAACAGGCAGGGGAGTGGAGAGACTATGGCTACACCTTC.

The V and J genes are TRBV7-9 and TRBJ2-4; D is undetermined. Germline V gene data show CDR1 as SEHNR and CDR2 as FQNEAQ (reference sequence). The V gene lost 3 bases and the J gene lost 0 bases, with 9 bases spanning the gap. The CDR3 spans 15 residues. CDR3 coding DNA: TGTGCCAGCAGCTTTGGCTGGCTAGCCAAAAACATTCAGTACTTC. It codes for CASSFGWLAKNIQYF.

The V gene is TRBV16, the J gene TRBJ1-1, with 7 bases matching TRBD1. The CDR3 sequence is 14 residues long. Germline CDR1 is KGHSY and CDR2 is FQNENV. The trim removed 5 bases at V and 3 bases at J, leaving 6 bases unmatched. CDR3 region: CASSTRQGYTEAFF. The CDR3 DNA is TGTGCCAGCAGCACCCGACAGGGATACACTGAAGCTTTCTTT.

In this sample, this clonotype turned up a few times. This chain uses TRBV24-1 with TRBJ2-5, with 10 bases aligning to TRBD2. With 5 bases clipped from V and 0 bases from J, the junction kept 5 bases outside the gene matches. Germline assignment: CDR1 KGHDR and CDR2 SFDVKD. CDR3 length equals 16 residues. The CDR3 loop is CATSGSLAGYQETQYF. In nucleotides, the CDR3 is TGTGCCACCAGTGGTTCACTAGCGGGGTACCAAGAGACCCAGTACTTC.

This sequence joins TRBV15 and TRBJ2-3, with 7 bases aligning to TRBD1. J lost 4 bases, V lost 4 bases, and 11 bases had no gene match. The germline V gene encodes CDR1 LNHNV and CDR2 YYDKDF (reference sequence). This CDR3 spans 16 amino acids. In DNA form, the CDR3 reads TGTGCCACCAGCACCTCCGACAGGGCGAGGGCAGATACGCAGTATTTT. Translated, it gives CATSTSDRARADTQYF.

As DNA, the CDR3 is TGTGCCACCAGTGATCCATGTGGGAGCCCCAAACGGTGTACGCAGTATTTT. This gives the protein CATSDPCGSPKRCTQYF. The chain links TRBV24-1 to TRBJ2-3, with a tentative D call TRBD2 (5 bases). Deletions cut 3 bases from V and 8 bases from J, with 23 bases between. The CDR3 spans 17 residues. Germline V gene data show CDR1 as KGHDR and CDR2 as SFDVKD.

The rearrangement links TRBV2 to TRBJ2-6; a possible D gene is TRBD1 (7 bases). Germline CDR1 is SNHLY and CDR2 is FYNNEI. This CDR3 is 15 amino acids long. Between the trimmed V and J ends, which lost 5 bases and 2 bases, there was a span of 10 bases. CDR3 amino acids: CASSRGTAGANVLTF. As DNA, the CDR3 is TGTGCCAGCAGTCGCGGGACAGCTGGGGCCAACGTCCTGACTTTC.

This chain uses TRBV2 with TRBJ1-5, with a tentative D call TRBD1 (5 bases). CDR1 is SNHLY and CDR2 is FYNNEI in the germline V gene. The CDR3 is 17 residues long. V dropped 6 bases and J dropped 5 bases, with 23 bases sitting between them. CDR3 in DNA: TGTGCCAGCAGGGGAAGAATCAGGGAGCGTGGGGATCAGCCCCAGCATTTT. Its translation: CASRGRIRERGDQPQHF.

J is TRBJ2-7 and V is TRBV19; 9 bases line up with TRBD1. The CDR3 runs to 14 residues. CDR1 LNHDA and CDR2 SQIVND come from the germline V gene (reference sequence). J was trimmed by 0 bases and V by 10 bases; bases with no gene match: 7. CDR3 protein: CATRQGDHSYEQYF. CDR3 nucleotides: TGTGCCACGAGACAGGGGGATCACTCCTACGAGCAGTACTTC.

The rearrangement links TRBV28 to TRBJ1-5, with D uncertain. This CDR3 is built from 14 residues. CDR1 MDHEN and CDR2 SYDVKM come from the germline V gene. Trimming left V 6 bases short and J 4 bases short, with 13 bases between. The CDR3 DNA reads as TGTGCCAGCAGACCCGCCGGAGGGAATCAGCCCCAGCATTTT. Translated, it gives CASRPAGGNQPQHF.

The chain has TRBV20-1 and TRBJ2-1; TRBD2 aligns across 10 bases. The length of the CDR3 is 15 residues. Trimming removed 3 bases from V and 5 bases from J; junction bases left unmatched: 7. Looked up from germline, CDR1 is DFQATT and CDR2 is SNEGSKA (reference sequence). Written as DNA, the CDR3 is TGCAGTGCTAGTAGTGGGACTAGCGTTCACAATGAGCAGTTCTTC. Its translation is CSASSGTSVHNEQFF.

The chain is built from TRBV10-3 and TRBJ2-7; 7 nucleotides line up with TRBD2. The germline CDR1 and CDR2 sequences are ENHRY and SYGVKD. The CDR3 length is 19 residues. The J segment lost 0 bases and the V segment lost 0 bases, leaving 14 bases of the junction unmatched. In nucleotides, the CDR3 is TGTGCCATCAGTGAGTCGAGGTCGGGTAAGCGGGACCCCTCCTACGAGCAGTACTTC. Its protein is CAISESRSGKRDPSYEQYF.

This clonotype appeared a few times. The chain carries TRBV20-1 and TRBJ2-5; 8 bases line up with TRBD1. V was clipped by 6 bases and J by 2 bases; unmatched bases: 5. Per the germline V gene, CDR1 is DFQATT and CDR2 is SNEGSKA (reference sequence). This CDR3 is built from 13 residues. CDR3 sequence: CSAPRQGQETQYF. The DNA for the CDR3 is TGCAGTGCCCCGAGACAGGGGCAAGAGACCCAGTACTTC.

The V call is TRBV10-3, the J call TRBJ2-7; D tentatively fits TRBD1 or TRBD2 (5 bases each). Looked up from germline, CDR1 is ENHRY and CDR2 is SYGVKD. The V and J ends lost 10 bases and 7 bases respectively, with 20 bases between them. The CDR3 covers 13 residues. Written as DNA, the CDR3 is TGTGCCAGCCAGGGACCCCCCTCTGGTGAGCAGTACTTC. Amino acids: CASQGPPSGEQYF.

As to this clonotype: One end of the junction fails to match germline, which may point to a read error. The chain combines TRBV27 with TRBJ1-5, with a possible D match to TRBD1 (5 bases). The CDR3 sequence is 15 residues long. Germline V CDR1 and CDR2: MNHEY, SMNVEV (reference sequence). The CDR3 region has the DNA TGTGTCAGCAGTTCGAGGGGACCTCGCAATCAGCCCCAGCATTTT. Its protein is CVSSSRGPRNQPQHF.

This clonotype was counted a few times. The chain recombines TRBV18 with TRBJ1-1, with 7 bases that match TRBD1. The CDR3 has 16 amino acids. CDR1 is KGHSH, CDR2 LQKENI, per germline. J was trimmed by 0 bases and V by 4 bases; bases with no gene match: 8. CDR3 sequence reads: CASSRGGSGLNTEAFF. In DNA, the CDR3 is TGTGCCAGCTCACGAGGGGGCTCGGGCCTGAACACTGAAGCTTTCTTT.

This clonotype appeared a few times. The CDR3 region is CASSISGMNTEAFF. CDR3 nucleotides: TGTGCCAGTAGTATTTCCGGCATGAACACTGAAGCTTTCTTT. The chain combines TRBV19 with TRBJ1-1; D not resolved. The CDR3 spans 14 residues. Germline assignment: CDR1 LNHDA and CDR2 SQIVND (reference sequence). V shed 3 bases and J shed 0 bases, with 8 bases lying between them.

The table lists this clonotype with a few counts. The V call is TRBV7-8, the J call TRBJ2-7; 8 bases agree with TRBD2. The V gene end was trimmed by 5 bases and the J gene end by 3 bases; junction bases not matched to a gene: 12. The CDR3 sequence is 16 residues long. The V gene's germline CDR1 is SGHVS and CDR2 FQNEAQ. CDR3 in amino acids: CASSRGGLGGFYEQYF. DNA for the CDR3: TGTGCCAGCAGCCGTGGGGGACTAGGGGGTTTCTACGAGCAGTACTTC. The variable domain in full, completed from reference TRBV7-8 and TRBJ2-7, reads GAGVSQSPRYKVAKRGQDVALRCDPISGHVSLFWYQQALGQGPEFLTYFQNEAQLDKSGLPSDRFFAERPEGSVSTLKIQRTQQEDSAVYLCASSRGGLGGFYEQYFGPGTRLTVT.

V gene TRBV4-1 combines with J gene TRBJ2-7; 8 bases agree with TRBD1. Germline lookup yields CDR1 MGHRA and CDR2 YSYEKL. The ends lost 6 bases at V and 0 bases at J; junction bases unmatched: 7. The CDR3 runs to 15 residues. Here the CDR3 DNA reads TGCGCCAGCAGGCCCACGGACAGGGTCTCCTACGAGCAGTACTTC. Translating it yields CASRPTDRVSYEQYF.

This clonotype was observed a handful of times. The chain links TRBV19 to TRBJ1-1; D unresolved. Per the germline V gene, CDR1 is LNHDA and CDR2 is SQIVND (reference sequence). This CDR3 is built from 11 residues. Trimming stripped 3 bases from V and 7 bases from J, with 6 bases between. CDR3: CASSIGSEAFF. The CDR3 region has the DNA TGTGCCAGTAGTATTGGCAGTGAAGCTTTCTTT.

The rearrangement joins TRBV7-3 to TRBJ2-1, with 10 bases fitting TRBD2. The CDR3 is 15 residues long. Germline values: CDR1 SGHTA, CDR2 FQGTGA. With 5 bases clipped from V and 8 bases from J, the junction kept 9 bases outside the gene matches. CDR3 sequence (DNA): TGTGCCAGCAGCCAACTAGCGGGAAAAATTCATGAGCAGTTCTTC. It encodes CASSQLAGKIHEQFF.

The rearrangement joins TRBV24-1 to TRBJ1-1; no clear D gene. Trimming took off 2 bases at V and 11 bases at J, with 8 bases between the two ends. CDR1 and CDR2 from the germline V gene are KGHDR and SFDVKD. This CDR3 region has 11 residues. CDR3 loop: CATSDSSGAFF. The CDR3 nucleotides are TGTGCCACCAGTGATTCGTCAGGTGCTTTCTTT.

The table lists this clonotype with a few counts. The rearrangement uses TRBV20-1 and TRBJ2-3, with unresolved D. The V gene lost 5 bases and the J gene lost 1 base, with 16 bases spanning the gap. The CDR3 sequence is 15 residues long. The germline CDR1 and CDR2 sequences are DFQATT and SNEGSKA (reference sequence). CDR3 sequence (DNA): TGCAGTGCTCCCCGGCGGCTTCAGGGCACAGATACGCAGTATTTT. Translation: CSAPRRLQGTDTQYF.

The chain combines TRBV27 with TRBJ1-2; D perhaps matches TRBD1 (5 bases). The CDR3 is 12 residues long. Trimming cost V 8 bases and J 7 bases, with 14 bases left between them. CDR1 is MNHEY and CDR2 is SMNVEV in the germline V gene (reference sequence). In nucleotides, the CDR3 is TGTGCCAGCGGGTCGGGGGTTAGTGGCTACACCTTC. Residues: CASGSGVSGYTF.

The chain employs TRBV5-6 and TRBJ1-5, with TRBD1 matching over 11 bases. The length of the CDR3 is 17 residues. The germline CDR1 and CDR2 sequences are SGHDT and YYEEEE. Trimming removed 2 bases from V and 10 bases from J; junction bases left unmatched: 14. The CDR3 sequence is CASSFGLGTGGQQPQHF. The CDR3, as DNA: TGTGCCAGCAGCTTCGGACTCGGGACAGGGGGACAGCAACCCCAGCATTTT.